This T cell receptor beta chain was captured by sequencing in a study of CD8+CD57+ T cells in acquired aplastic anemia. Background on the study: The mean DNA yield obtained from sorted CD4+ and CD8+ cells came to 3 to 4 ug. General observations from the study: CD8+ Simpson's diversity did not differ significantly between patients and controls. About 30 CD8+ CDR3 sequences occurred in both the patients and the controls.

A remark on this clonotype: Its antigen is as yet unknown.

The CDR3 consists of 15 residues. The germline CDR1 and CDR2 sequences are SGHTA and FQGTGA. Trimming cost V 5 bases and J 5 bases; bases outside gene matches: 9. TCR beta VDJ and CDR3 profiling used genomic DNA as template. TCRdb re-analysed the reads in MiXCR, keeping a single row per CDR3 protein. The sample holds 150,000 to 200,000 distinct CDR3 sequences, around 45% seen once. Sequencing was performed on sorted CD4+, CD8+, or CD8+CD57+ T cells (not recorded which) from PBMCs. V gene TRBV7-3 combines with J gene TRBJ2-1, with 7 nucleotides matching TRBD2. The TCR was taken from a human donor in good health. CDR3 nucleotide sequence: TGTGCCAGCAGCACCGTTCCGGGGGGACACAATGAGCAGTTCTTC. This sequence encodes CASSTVPGGHNEQFF.